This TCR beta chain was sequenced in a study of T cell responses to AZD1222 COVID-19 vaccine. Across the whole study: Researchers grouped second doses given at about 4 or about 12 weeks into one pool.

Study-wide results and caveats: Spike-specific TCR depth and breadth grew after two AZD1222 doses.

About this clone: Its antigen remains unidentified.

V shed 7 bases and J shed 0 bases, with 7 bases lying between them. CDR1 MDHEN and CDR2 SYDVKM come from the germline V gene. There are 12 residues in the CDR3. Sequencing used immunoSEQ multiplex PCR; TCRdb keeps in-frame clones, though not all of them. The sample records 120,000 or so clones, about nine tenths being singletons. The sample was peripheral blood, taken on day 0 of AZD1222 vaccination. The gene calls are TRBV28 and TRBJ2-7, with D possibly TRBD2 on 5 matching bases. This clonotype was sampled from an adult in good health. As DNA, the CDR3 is TGTGCCAGCATTCGGGACTCCTACGAGCAGTACTTC. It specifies CASIRDSYEQYF.